This TCR beta chain derives from a study of cytomegalovirus exposure and HLA in healthy donors. Findings and caveats of the study: In vitro testing confirmed a few CMV-associated chains as specific for CMV antigens.

PCR primers comprised 60 Vbeta and 13 Jbeta primers. As processed by the authors: Unique TCR beta chains numbered about 72 million in a later analysis, with roughly 11 million shared. The repertoire was sequenced with immunoSEQ multiplex PCR; TCRdb's copy has only in-frame clones and lacks some. The V and J calls and clone size were taken over from that table, and D and trimming were inferred from the DNA. The sample has approximately 89,000 clones; about four fifths are singletons. V trimming: 1 base; J trimming: 0 bases; junction bases outside the gene matches: 9. The CDR3 totals 18 residues. Per the germline V gene, CDR1 is SGHDT and CDR2 is YYEEEE. On this clone: Its specificity is not known.

This clonotype was obtained from a human donor in good health. The sample was PBMCs. The rearrangement uses TRBV5-6 and TRBJ2-1; 8 positions agree with TRBD2. The CDR3 loop reads CASSLPRLATSSYNEQFF. CDR3 sequence (DNA): TGTGCCAGCAGCTTGCCTCGACTAGCGACAAGCTCCTACAATGAGCAGTTCTTC.